The entry that follows covers one TCR beta chain sequence. This table comes from immunoSEQ multiplex PCR, and its TCRdb copy is limited to in-frame clones, with some not included. The sample contains about 200,000 clones, roughly 79% of which appear only once. This sample is part of a study of blood T cell repertoires in COVID-19. Across the whole study: Both acute and convalescent COVID-19 samples were obtained from the United States, Italy and Spain. Nucleic acid was either cDNA or gDNA, and it came from T cells, B-cell-depleted T cells, or PBMCs.

The germline V gene has CDR1 MGHRA and CDR2 YSYEKL. This CDR3 contains 21 residues. J gave up 3 bases and V 0 bases, and 18 bases lay outside the gene matches. The origin of this receptor is a human donor with acute or convalescent COVID-19. The donor label of this sample is uncertain. V gene TRBV4-1 combines with J gene TRBJ2-1, with 9 bases lining up with TRBD2. Sequenced: peripheral blood. CDR3 sequence (DNA): TGCGCCAGCAGCCAAGATGCTGGGACTAGCCCGATGTACTCTTTCTACAATGAGCAGTTCTTC. Amino acid sequence: CASSQDAGTSPMYSFYNEQFF.